This T cell receptor (beta chain) comes out of a study of cytomegalovirus exposure and HLA in healthy donors. A multiplex PCR was run with 60 Vbeta primers and 13 Jbeta primers. Data came from immunoSEQ multiplex PCR; TCRdb stores just in-frame clones and leaves some out. The table shows about 150,000 clones, with around four fifths occurring only once. Overall study results and limits: Analysis was carried out at a later point, and it linked a missense DCLRE1C variant to TCR beta V- and J-gene trimming. Cytomegalovirus association was listed for about 150 TCR beta chains. More clonal expansion characterized HLA-associated TCR beta chains than equally common others in a later analysis. What a later analysis showed was that several of the most significant clusters appeared linked to common viral pathogens.

Trimming cost V 2 bases and J 2 bases, with 11 bases left between them. Germline CDR1 is SGDLS and CDR2 is YYNGEE. The CDR3 spans 14 residues. Of note for this clone: Its target is unknown.

The receptor's source is a male donor in good health and CMV-seronegative. The gene calls are TRBV9 and TRBJ2-7, with D possibly being TRBD2 (5 bases). Material: PBMCs. The CDR3 spells CASSVADGTYEQYF. CDR3 DNA: TGTGCCAGCAGCGTCGCGGACGGGACCTACGAGCAGTACTTC.